Sequencing of this T cell receptor (beta chain) was carried out in a study of control samples from healthy donors and cancer patients. Profiled with immunoSEQ multiplex PCR; TCRdb holds only in-frame clones, not every one. The data hold about 58,000 clones, with 90% to 95% observed a single time. The source of this sequence is a man under 40 in good health. Sequencing input: blood.

CDR3 region: CASGVMNTEAFF. CDR3 coding DNA: TGTGCCAGCGGGGTCATGAACACTGAAGCTTTCTTT. The V call is TRBV28, the J call TRBJ1-1; D remains ambiguous. Germline CDR1 is MDHEN and CDR2 is SYDVKM. Trimming left V 8 bases short and J 0 bases short, with 7 bases between. The CDR3 has 12 residues.